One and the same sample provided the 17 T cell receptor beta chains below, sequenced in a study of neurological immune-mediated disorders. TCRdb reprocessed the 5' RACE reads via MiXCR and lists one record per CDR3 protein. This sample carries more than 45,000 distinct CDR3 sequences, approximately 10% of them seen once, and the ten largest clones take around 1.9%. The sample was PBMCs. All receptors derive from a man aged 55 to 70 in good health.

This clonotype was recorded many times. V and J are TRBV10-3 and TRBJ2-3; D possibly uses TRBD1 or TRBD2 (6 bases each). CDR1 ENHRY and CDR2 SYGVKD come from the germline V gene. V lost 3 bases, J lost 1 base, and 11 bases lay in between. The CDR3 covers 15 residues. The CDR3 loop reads CAISEGRGGTDTQYF. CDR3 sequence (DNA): TGTGCCATCAGTGAAGGAAGGGGGGGCACAGATACGCAGTATTTT.

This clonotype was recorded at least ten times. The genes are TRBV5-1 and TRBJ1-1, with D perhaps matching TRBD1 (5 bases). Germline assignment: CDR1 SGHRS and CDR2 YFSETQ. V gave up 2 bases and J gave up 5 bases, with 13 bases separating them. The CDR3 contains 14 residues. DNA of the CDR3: TGCGCCAGCAGCTTAGCCAGGGCGGAAACTGAAGCTTTCTTT. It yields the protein CASSLARAETEAFF.

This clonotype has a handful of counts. The CDR3 loop is CASSSYSGRSYNEQFF. The CDR3 bases are TGTGCCAGTAGTTCTTATTCTGGTAGGTCCTACAATGAGCAGTTCTTC. The rearrangement uses TRBV19 and TRBJ2-1, with D unclear. The CDR3 loop spans 16 amino acids. The ends were cut back, 5 bases at V and 1 base at J, with 15 bases in the middle. Germline-derived CDR1 and CDR2 are LNHDA and SQIVND (reference sequence).

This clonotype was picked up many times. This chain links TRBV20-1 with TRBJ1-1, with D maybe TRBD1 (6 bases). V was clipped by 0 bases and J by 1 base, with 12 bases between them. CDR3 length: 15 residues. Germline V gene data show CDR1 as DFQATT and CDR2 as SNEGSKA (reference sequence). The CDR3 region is CSARDGGRRNTEAFF. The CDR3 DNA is TGCAGTGCTAGAGATGGGGGCCGGCGGAACACTGAAGCTTTCTTT.

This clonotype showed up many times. DNA of the CDR3: TGCAGTGCTAGGGGAGGGGATTCACCCCTCCACTTT. Its protein product is CSARGGDSPLHF. The gene calls are TRBV20-1 and TRBJ1-6; the D gene is possibly TRBD1 (5 bases). The CDR3 has 12 amino acids. The germline V gene has CDR1 DFQATT and CDR2 SNEGSKA (reference sequence). V lost 3 bases and J 8 bases, leaving 8 bases between the germline ends.

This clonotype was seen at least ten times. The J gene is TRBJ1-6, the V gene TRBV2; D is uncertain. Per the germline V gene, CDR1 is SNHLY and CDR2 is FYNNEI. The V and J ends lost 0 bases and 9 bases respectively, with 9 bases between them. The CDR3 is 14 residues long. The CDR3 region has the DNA TGTGCCAGCAGTGAAGCGCTTCGAGGTTCACCCCTCCACTTT. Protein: CASSEALRGSPLHF.

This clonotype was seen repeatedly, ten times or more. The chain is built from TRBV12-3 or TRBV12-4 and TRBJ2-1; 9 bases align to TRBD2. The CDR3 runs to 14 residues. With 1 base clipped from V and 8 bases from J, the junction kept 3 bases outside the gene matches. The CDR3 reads CASSLERGAYEQFF. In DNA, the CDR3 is TGTGCCAGCAGTTTAGAGCGGGGGGCATATGAGCAGTTCTTC.

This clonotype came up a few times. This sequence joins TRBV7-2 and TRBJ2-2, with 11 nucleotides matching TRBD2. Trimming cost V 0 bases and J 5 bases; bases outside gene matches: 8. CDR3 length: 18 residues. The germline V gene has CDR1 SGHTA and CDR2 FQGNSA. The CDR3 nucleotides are TGTGCCAGCAGCTTAGCAAAACTAGCGGGGGACAATACCGGGGAGCTGTTTTTT. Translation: CASSLAKLAGDNTGELFF.

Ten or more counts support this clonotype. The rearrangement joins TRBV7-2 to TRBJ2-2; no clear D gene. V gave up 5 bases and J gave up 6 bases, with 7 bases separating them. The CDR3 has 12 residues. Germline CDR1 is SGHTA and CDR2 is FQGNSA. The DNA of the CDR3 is TGTGCCAGCAGCGACCCGCCCGGGGAGCTGTTTTTT. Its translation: CASSDPPGELFF. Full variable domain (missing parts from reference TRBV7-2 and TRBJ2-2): GAGVSQSPSNKVTEKGKDVELRCDPISGHTALYWYRQSLGQGLEFLIYFQGNSAPDKSGLPSDRFSAERTGGSVSTLTIQRTQQEDSAVYLCASSDPPGELFFGEGSRLTVL.

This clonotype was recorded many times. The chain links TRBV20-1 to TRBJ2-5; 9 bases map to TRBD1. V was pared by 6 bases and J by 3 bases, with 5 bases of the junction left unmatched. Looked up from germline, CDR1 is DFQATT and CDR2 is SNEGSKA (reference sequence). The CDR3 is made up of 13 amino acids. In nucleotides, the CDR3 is TGCAGTGCCTTAACAGGGGGCAAAGAGACCCAGTACTTC. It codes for CSALTGGKETQYF.

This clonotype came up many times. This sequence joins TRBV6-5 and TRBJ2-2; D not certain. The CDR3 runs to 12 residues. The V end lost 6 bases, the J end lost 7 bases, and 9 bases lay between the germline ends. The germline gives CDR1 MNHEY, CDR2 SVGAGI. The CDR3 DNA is TGTGCCAGCAGACAAACCTTCGGGGAGCTGTTTTTT. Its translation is CASRQTFGELFF.

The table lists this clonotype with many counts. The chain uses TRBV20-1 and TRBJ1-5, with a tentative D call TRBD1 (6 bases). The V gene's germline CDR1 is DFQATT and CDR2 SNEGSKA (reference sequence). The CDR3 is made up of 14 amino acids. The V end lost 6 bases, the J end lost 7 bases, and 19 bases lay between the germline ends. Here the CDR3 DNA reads TGCAGTGCCAACGGCCCCGACAGGAACCAGCCCCAGCATTTT. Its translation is CSANGPDRNQPQHF.

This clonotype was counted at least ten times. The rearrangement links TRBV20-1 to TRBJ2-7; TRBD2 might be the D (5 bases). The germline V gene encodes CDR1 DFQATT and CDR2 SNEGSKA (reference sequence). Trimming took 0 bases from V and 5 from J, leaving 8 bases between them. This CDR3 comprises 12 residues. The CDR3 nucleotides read TGCAGTGCTAGAGATCGGGAAGACGAGCAGTACTTC. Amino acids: CSARDREDEQYF.

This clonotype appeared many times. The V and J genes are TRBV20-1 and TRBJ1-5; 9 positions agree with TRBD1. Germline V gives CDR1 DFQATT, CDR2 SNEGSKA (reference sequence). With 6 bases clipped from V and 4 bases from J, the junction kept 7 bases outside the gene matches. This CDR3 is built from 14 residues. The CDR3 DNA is TGCAGTGCAGAAACAGGGGGCCCAAATCAGCCCCAGCATTTT. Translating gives CSAETGGPNQPQHF.

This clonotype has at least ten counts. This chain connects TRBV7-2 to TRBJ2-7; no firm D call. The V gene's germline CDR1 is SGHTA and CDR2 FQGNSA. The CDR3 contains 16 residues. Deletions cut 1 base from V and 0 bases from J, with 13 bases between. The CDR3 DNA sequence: TGTGCCAGCAGCTTAGGTCCGGTCGGCAGCTCCTACGAGCAGTACTTC. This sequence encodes CASSLGPVGSSYEQYF.

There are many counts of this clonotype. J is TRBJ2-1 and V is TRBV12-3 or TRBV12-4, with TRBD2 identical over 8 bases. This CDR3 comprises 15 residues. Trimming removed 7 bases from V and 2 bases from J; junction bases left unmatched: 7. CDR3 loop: CASNPAGVPYNEQFF. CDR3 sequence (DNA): TGTGCCAGCAATCCAGCGGGGGTTCCCTACAATGAGCAGTTCTTC.

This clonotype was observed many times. The CDR3 nucleotides read TGTGCCAGCAGTCAAAGGGGAGATACGCAGTATTTT. It specifies CASSQRGDTQYF. The chain joins TRBV25-1 to TRBJ2-3, with a possible D match to TRBD1 (5 bases). The germline CDR1 and CDR2 sequences are MGHDK and SYGVNS. The germline V and J ends were trimmed by 5 bases and 5 bases, with 8 bases remaining between them. CDR3 size: 12 residues.